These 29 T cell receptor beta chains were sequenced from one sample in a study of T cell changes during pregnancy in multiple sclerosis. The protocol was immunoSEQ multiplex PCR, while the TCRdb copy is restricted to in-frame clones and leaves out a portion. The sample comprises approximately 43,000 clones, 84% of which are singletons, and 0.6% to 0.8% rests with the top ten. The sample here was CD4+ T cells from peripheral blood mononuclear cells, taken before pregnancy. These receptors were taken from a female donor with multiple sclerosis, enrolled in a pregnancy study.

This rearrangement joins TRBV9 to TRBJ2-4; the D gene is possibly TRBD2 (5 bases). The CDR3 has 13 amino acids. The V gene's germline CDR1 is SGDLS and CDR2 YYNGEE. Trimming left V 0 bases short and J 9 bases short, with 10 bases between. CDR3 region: CASSVDTGSIQYF. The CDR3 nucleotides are TGTGCCAGCAGCGTAGATACTGGGAGCATTCAGTACTTC.

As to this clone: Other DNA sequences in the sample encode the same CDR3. The CDR3 DNA is TGTGCCAGCAGCTTAGCGCAGGGTGGCTACACCTTC. This sequence encodes CASSLAQGGYTF. The V and J genes are TRBV7-2 and TRBJ1-2; D perhaps matches TRBD1 (5 bases). The CDR3 covers 12 residues. Germline V gene sequence: CDR1 SGHTA, CDR2 FQGNSA. V was clipped by 0 bases and J by 7 bases, with 6 bases between them.

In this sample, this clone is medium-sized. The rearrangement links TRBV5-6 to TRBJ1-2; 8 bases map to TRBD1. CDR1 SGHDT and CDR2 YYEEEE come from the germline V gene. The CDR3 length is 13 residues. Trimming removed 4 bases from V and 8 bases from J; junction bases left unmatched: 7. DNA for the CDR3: TGTGCCAGCAGCCCCGGACAGGGATGGGGCTACACCTTC. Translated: CASSPGQGWGYTF.

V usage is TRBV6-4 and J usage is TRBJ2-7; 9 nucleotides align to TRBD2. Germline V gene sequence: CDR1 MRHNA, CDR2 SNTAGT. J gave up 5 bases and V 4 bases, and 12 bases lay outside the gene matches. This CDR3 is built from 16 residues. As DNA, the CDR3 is TGTGCCAGCAGTGCACTGGGTGCTAGCGGGATCAACGAGCAGTACTTC. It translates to CASSALGASGINEQYF.

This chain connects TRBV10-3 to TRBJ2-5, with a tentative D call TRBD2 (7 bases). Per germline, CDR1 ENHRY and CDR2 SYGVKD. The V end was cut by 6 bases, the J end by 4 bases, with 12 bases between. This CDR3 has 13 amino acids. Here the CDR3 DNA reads TGTGCCATCAGGCAGGGGAGGGGAGAGACCCAGTACTTC. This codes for CAIRQGRGETQYF.

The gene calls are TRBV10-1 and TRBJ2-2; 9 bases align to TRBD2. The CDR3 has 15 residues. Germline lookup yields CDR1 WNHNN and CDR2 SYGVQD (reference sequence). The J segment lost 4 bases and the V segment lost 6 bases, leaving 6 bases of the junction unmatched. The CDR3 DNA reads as TGCGCCAGCAGCGAAGCGGGAGGTGGCACCGGGGAGCTGTTTTTT. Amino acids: CASSEAGGGTGELFF.

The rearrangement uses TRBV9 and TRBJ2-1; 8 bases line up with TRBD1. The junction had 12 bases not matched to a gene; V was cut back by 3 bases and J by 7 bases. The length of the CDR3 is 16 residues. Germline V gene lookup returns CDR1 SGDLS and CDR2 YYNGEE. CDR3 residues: CASSAHPGQAGNEQFF. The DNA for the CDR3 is TGTGCCAGCAGCGCACATCCGGGACAGGCGGGGAATGAGCAGTTCTTC. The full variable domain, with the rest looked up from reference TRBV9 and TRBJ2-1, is DSGVTQTPKHLITATGQRVTLRCSPRSGDLSVYWYQQSLDQGLQFLIQYYNGEERAKGNILERFSAQQFPDLHSELNLSSLELGDSALYFCASSAHPGQAGNEQFFGPGTRLTVL.

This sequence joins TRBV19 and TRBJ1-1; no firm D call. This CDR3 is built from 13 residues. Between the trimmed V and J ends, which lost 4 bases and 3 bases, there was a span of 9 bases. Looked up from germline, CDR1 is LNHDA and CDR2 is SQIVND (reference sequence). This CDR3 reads CASSTRVDTEAFF. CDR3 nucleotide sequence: TGTGCCAGTAGTACCCGGGTTGACACTGAAGCTTTCTTT.

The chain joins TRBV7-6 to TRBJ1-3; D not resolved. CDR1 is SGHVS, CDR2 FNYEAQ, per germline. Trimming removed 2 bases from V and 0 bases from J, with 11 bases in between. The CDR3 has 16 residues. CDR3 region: CASSLQRPSSGNTIYF. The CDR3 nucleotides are TGTGCCAGCAGCTTACAGCGCCCGAGCTCTGGAAACACCATATATTTT.

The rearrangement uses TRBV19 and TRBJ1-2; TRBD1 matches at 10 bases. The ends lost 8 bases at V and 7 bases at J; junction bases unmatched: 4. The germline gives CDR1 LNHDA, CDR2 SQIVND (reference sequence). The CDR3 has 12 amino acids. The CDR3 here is CASRDRGGGYTF. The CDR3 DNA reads TGTGCCAGTCGGGACAGGGGTGGTGGCTACACCTTC.

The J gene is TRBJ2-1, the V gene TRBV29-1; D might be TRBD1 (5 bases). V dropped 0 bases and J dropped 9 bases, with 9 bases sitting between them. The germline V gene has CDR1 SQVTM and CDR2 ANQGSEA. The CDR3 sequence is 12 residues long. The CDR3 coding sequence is TGCAGCGTTGAAGAGCAGGGTGGTGAGCAGTTCTTC. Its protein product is CSVEEQGGEQFF.

CDR3 protein: CACKTQGGNQPQHF. The CDR3 DNA reads TGTGCCTGCAAAACACAGGGAGGCAATCAGCCCCAGCATTTT. The V and J genes are TRBV30 and TRBJ1-5; D possibly corresponds to TRBD1 (6 bases). V lost 6 bases, J lost 2 bases, and 14 bases lay in between. CDR3 size: 14 residues. The germline V gene has CDR1 GTSNPN and CDR2 SVGIG (reference sequence).

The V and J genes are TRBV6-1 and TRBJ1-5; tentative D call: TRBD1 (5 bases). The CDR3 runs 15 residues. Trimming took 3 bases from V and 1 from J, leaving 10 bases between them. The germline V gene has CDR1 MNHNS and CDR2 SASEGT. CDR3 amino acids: CASSEGPWSNQPQHF. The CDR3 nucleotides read TGTGCCAGCAGTGAGGGGCCCTGGAGCAATCAGCCCCAGCATTTT.

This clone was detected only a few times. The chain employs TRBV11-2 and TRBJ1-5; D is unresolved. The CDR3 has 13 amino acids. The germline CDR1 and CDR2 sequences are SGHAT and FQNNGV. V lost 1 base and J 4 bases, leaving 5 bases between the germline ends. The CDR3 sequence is CASSLVVNQPQHF. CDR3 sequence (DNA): TGTGCCAGCAGCTTAGTAGTGAATCAGCCCCAGCATTTT.

The CDR3 DNA follows: TGCGCCAGCAGCCAAGATAAATGGGCAGGGGTGAACACTGAAGCTTTCTTT. Its protein is CASSQDKWAGVNTEAFF. The chain combines TRBV4-1 with TRBJ1-1, with D possibly matching TRBD1 (6 bases). Trimming shortened V by 0 bases and J by 0 bases, and 14 bases separated the two germline ends. This CDR3 spans 17 amino acids. Germline CDR1 reads MGHRA; CDR2 reads YSYEKL.

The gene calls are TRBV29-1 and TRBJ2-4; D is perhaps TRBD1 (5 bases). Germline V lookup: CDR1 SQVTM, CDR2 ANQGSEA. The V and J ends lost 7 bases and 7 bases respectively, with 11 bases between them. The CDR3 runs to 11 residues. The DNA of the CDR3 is TGCAGCGCCGAACAGGTGAACATTCAGTACTTC. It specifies CSAEQVNIQYF.

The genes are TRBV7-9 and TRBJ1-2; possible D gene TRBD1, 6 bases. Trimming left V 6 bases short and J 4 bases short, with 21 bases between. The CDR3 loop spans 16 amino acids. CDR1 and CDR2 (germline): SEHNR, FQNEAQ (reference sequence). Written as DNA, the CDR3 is TGTGCCAGCAGGCCTTCACACAGGGAGGGAATCTATGGCTACACCTTC. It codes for CASRPSHREGIYGYTF.

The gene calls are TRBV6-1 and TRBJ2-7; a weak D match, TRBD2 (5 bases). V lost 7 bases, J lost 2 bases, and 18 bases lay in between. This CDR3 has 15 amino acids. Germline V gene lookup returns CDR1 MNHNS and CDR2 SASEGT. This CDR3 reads CASKSSAGVAYEQYF. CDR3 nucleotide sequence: TGTGCCAGCAAATCATCAGCCGGGGTTGCCTACGAGCAGTACTTC.

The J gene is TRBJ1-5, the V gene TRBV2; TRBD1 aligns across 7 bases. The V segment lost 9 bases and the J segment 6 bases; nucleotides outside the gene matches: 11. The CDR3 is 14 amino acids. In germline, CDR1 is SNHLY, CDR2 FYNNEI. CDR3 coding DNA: TGTGCCAGTCGGGCGGGGTCAGGGGGTCAGCCCCAGCATTTT. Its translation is CASRAGSGGQPQHF.

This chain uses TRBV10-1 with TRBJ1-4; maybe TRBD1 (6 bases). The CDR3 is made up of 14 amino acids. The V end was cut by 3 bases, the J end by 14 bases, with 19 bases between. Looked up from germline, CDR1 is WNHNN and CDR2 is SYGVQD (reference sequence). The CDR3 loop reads CASSDGGPGKRLFF. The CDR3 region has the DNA TGCGCCAGCAGTGACGGGGGGCCTGGCAAACGTCTGTTTTTT.

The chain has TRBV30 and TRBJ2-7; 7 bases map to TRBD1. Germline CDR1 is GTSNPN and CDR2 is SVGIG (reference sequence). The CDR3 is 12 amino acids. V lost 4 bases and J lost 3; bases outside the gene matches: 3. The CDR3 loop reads CAWTGTDYEQYF. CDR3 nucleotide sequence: TGTGCCTGGACCGGGACAGACTACGAGCAGTACTTC.

The CDR3 sequence: CASQKGAGDTEAFF. The CDR3, as DNA: TGCGCCAGCCAGAAGGGGGCTGGGGACACTGAAGCTTTCTTT. The chain recombines TRBV5-1 with TRBJ1-1; 7 nucleotides match TRBD1. This CDR3 has 14 amino acids. Per germline, CDR1 SGHRS and CDR2 YFSETQ. The V segment lost 7 bases and the J segment 3 bases; nucleotides outside the gene matches: 9.

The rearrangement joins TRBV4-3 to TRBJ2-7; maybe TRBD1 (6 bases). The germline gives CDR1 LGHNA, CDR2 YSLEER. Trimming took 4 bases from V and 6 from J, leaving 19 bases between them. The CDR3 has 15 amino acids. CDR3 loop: CASSRAEQGLGEQYF. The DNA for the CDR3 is TGCGCCAGCAGCCGGGCTGAACAGGGTTTGGGCGAGCAGTACTTC.

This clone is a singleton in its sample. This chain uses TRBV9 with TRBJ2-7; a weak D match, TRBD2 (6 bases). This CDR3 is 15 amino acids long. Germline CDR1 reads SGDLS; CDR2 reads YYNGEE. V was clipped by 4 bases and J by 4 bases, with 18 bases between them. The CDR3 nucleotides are TGTGCCAGCAGCCCCCGAGGGAACGGGGGATACGAGCAGTACTTC. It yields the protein CASSPRGNGGYEQYF.

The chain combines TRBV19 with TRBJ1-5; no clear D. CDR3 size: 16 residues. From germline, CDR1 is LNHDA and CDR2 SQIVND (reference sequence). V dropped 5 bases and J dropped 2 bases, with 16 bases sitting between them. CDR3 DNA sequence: TGTGCCAGTAGTTCCCCCCGGATCCGGGGCAATCAGCCCCAGCATTTT. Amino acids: CASSSPRIRGNQPQHF.

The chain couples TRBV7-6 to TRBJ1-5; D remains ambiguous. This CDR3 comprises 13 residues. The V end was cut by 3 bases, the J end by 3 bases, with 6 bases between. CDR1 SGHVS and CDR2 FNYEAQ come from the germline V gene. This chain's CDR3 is CASSFSDNQPQHF. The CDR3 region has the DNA TGTGCCAGCAGCTTCTCAGACAATCAGCCCCAGCATTTT. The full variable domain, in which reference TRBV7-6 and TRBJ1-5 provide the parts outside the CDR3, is GAGVSQSPRYKVTKRGQDVALRCDPISGHVSLYWYRQALGQGPEFLTYFNYEAQQDKSGLPNDRFSAERPEGSISTLTIQRTEQRDSAMYRCASSFSDNQPQHFGDGTRLSIL.

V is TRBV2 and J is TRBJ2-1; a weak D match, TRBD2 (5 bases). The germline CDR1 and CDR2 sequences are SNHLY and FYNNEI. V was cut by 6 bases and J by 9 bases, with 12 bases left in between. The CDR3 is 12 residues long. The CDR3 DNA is TGTGCCAGCAGGAACCGGGATCTTGAGCAGTTCTTC. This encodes CASRNRDLEQFF.

The CDR3 sequence: CASSVTTRTDTQYF. DNA for the CDR3: TGTGCCAGCAGCGTCACAACCCGCACAGATACGCAGTATTTT. V is TRBV9 and J is TRBJ2-3; D call uncertain. The V gene's germline CDR1 is SGDLS and CDR2 YYNGEE. Trimming took 2 bases from V and 1 from J, leaving 8 bases between them. The CDR3 extends over 14 amino acids.

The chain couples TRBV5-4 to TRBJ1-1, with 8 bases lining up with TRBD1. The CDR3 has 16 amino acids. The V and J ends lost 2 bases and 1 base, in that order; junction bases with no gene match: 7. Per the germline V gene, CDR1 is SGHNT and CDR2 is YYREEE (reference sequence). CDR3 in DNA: TGTGCCAGCAGCTTCCCCGAGGGACAGGAGAACACTGAAGCTTTCTTT. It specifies CASSFPEGQENTEAFF.